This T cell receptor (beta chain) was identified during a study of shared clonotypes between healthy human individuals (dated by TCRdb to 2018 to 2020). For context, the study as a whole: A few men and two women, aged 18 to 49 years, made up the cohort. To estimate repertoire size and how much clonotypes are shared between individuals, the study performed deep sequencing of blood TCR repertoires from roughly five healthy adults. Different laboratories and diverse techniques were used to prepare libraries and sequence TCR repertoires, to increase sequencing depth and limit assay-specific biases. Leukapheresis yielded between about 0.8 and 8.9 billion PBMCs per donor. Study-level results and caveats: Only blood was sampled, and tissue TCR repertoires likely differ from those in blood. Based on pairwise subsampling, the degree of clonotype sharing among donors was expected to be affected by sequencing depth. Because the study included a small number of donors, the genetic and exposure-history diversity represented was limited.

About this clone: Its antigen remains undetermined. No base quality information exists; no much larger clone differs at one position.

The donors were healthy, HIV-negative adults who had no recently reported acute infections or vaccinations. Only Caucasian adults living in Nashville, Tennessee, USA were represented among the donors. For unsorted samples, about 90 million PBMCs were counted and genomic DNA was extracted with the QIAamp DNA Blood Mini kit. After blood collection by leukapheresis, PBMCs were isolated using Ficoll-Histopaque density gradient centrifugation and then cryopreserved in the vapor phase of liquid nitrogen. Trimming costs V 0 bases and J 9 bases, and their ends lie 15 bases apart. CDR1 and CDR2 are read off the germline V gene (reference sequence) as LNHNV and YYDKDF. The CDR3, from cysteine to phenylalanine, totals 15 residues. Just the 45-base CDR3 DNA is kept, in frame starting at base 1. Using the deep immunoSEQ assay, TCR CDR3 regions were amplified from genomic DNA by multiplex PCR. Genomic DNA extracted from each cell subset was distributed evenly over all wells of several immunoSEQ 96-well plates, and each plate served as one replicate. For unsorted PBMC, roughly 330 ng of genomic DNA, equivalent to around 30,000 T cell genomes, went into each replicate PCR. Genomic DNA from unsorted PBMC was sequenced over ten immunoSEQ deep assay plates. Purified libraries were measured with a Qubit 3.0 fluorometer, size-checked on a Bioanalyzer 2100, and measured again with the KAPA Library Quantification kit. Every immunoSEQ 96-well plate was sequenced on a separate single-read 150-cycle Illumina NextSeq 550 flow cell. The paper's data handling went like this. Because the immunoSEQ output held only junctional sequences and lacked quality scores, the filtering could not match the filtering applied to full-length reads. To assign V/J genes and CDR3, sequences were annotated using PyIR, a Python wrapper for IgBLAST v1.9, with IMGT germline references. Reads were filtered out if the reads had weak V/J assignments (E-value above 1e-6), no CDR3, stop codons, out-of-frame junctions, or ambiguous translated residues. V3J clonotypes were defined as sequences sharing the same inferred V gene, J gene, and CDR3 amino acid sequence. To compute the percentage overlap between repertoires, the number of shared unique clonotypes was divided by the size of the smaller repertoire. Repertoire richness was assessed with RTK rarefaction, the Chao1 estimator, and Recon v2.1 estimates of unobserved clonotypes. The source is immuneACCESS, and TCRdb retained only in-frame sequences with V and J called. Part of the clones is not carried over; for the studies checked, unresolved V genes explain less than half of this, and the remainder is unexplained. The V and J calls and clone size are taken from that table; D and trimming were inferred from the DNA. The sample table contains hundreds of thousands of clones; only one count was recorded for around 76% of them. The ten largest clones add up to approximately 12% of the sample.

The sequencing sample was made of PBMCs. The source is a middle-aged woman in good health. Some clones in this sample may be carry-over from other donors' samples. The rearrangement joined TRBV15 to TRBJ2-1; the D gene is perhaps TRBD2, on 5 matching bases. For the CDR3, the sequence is CATSRDGGGGGEQFF. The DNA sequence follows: TGTGCCACCAGCAGAGATGGCGGAGGAGGCGGTGAGCAGTTCTTC.